A selection of T cell receptor beta chains follows, all from one sample in a study of cytomegalovirus exposure and HLA in healthy donors. Sequencing was performed with immunoSEQ multiplex PCR; in TCRdb, only in-frame clones are kept and a portion is missing. The table includes about 130,000 clones, roughly 79% detected once. The sample taken for sequencing was PBMCs. The receptors derive from a man aged 18 to 30 in good health and CMV-seronegative. Both conserved end residues are part of each CDR3. The D gene is left open where the match is weak. Rows may omit the clone size; those that give it use once, few, many or a size class.

size	length	V	D	J	CDR3	DNA
NA	15	TRBV6-1	TRBD1	TRBJ2-5	CASSQTQGMIETQYF	TGTGCCAGCAGCCAGACACAGGGGATGATTGAGACCCAGTACTTC
NA	13	TRBV30	NA	TRBJ2-5	CAWSGRNWETQYF	TGTGCCTGGAGTGGCAGGAATTGGGAGACCCAGTACTTC
few	15	TRBV4-3	TRBD1	TRBJ1-5	CASSPRTGGNQPQHF	TGCGCCAGCAGCCCCCGAACAGGGGGCAATCAGCCCCAGCATTTT
NA	13	TRBV5-4	NA	TRBJ2-7	CASSLAGRYEQYF	TGTGCCAGCAGCTTGGCAGGGAGGTACGAGCAGTACTTC
NA	13	TRBV27	NA	TRBJ2-7	CASSPITDYEQYF	TGTGCCAGCAGTCCTATCACAGATTACGAGCAGTACTTC
NA	16	TRBV7-2	NA	TRBJ2-2	CASSPRTLIVTGELFF	TGTGCCAGCAGCCCAAGGACTCTCATCGTCACCGGGGAGCTGTTTTTT
NA	15	TRBV19	TRBD1	TRBJ1-1	CASSISTGVNTEAFF	TGTGCCAGTAGTATCTCGACAGGGGTAAACACTGAAGCTTTCTTT
once	15	TRBV9	NA	TRBJ1-6	CASSVRVGWDSPLHF	TGTGCCAGCAGCGTTCGGGTCGGGTGGGATTCACCCCTCCACTTT
NA	14	TRBV5-6	NA	TRBJ1-4	CASSLAWGEEKLFF	TGTGCCAGCAGCTTGGCTTGGGGGGAGGAAAAACTGTTTTTT
NA	16	TRBV15	TRBD2	TRBJ2-3	CATSRRVAGGPDTQYF	TGTGCCACCAGCAGACGGGTAGCGGGGGGGCCAGATACGCAGTATTTT
once	13	TRBV15	NA	TRBJ1-2	CATSKGQNYGYTF	TGTGCCACCAGCAAAGGACAGAACTATGGCTACACCTTC
once	14	TRBV5-1	NA	TRBJ2-1	CASSYGGEYNEQFF	TGCGCCAGCAGCTACGGGGGAGAATACAATGAGCAGTTCTTC
NA	14	TRBV15	NA	TRBJ1-1	CATSRRQANTEAFF	TGTGCCACCAGCAGAAGACAGGCGAACACTGAAGCTTTCTTT
once	18	TRBV6-1	TRBD2	TRBJ2-5	CASSESSGGAFLGETQYF	TGTGCCAGCAGTGAATCTAGCGGGGGGGCCTTTCTGGGTGAGACCCAGTACTTC
few	16	TRBV7-2	NA	TRBJ1-1	CASSLEGYTMNTEAFF	TGTGCCAGCAGCTTAGAGGGGTATACAATGAACACTGAAGCTTTCTTT
few	14	TRBV10-3	TRBD1	TRBJ2-3	CAISTQGATDTQYF	TGTGCCATCAGTACACAGGGGGCAACAGATACGCAGTATTTT
NA	14	TRBV28	NA	TRBJ1-5	CASRLRQIREPQHF	TGTGCCAGCAGATTGAGACAGATAAGGGAGCCCCAGCATTTT
NA	12	TRBV6-6	NA	TRBJ2-7	CASGGSTYEQYF	TGTGCCAGTGGGGGGAGCACCTACGAGCAGTACTTC